The rows below give T cell receptor beta chains drawn from one sample of a study of long-term antiretroviral therapy in people with HIV. Libraries were prepared by immunoSEQ multiplex PCR; TCRdb keeps only in-frame clonotypes and omits some of them. The table lists roughly 18,000 clones, approximately 80% of them singletons. This sample comprised unsorted PBMCs, obtained 0.3 years after starting antiretroviral therapy. Receptors were obtained from a woman in her 50s with HIV. Each CDR3 is given with its conserved first and last residue. D genes are given only for firm matches. Rows give clone size only sometimes, using once, few, many, or a class for an expanded clone.

d_gene: TRBD1; j_gene: TRBJ1-1; abundance: -; v_gene: TRBV30; CDR3aa: CAWRRDRVPEAFF; CDR3nt: TGTGCCTGGCGCCGGGACAGGGTCCCTGAAGCTTTCTTT
d_gene: -; j_gene: TRBJ2-7; abundance: -; v_gene: TRBV27; CDR3aa: CASSLKGYSPPSEQYF; CDR3nt: TGTGCCAGCTCCCTCAAGGGATATAGCCCCCCGTCCGAGCAGTACTTC
d_gene: TRBD1; j_gene: TRBJ1-6; abundance: -; v_gene: TRBV7-9; CDR3aa: CASSKGTGGHSPLHF; CDR3nt: TGTGCCAGCAGCAAAGGGACAGGGGGCCACTCACCCCTCCACTTT
d_gene: TRBD2; j_gene: TRBJ2-3; abundance: -; v_gene: TRBV9; CDR3aa: CASSVGTGTSGGARTDTQYF; CDR3nt: TGTGCCAGCAGCGTAGGGACCGGGACTAGCGGGGGGGCTCGCACAGATACGCAGTATTTT
d_gene: -; j_gene: TRBJ2-2; abundance: few; v_gene: TRBV27; CDR3aa: CASRSGAGELFF; CDR3nt: TGTGCCAGCAGGTCAGGGGCCGGGGAGCTGTTTTTT
d_gene: -; j_gene: TRBJ2-3; abundance: -; v_gene: TRBV7-9; CDR3aa: CASSLGLGSTDTQYF; CDR3nt: TGTGCCAGCAGCTTAGGGTTAGGGAGCACAGATACGCAGTATTTT
d_gene: -; j_gene: TRBJ1-1; abundance: -; v_gene: TRBV2; CDR3aa: CASSETRGRGTEAFF; CDR3nt: TGTGCCAGCAGTGAGACCAGGGGCCGGGGCACTGAAGCTTTCTTT
d_gene: TRBD2; j_gene: TRBJ2-7; abundance: -; v_gene: TRBV9; CDR3aa: CASSVSLAGSEEQYF; CDR3nt: TGTGCCAGCAGCGTATCCCTAGCGGGGTCTGAGGAGCAGTACTTC
d_gene: -; j_gene: TRBJ1-4; abundance: -; v_gene: TRBV7-2; CDR3aa: CASSLGRTTNEKLFF; CDR3nt: TGTGCCAGCAGCTTAGGGAGGACGACTAATGAAAAACTGTTTTTT
d_gene: -; j_gene: TRBJ1-5; abundance: -; v_gene: TRBV7-9; CDR3aa: CASSSDGGFNQPQHF; CDR3nt: TGTGCCAGCAGCTCAGACGGGGGGTTCAATCAGCCCCAGCATTTT
d_gene: -; j_gene: TRBJ1-5; abundance: -; v_gene: TRBV5-4; CDR3aa: CASSLGQEGQPQHF; CDR3nt: TGTGCCAGCAGCTTGGGGCAGGAGGGTCAGCCCCAGCATTTT
d_gene: -; j_gene: TRBJ1-3; abundance: once; v_gene: TRBV7-8; CDR3aa: CASTTGNSGNTIYF; CDR3nt: TGTGCCAGCACAACAGGGAACTCTGGAAACACCATATATTTT
d_gene: TRBD1; j_gene: TRBJ2-3; abundance: -; v_gene: TRBV12-5; CDR3aa: CASGPTGRTDTQYF; CDR3nt: TGTGCTAGTGGCCCGACAGGGAGAACAGATACGCAGTATTTT
d_gene: -; j_gene: TRBJ2-3; abundance: once; v_gene: TRBV5-1; CDR3aa: CASSFWGNTDTQYF; CDR3nt: TGCGCCAGCAGCTTTTGGGGCAACACAGATACGCAGTATTTT
d_gene: TRBD1; j_gene: TRBJ1-6; abundance: -; v_gene: TRBV7-9; CDR3aa: CASSPPGQYNSPLHF; CDR3nt: TGTGCCAGCAGCCCCCCGGGACAGTACAATTCACCCCTCCACTTT
d_gene: TRBD1; j_gene: TRBJ1-1; abundance: -; v_gene: TRBV5-1; CDR3aa: CASSSGQGKTEAFF; CDR3nt: TGCGCCAGCAGCTCCGGACAGGGAAAGACTGAAGCTTTCTTT
d_gene: TRBD1; j_gene: TRBJ2-2; abundance: -; v_gene: TRBV7-9; CDR3aa: CASSSGQVPRGELFF; CDR3nt: TGTGCCAGCAGCTCGGGACAGGTCCCGAGGGGGGAGCTGTTTTTT
d_gene: TRBD2; j_gene: TRBJ2-1; abundance: -; v_gene: TRBV27; CDR3aa: CASSLWAGVNNEQFF; CDR3nt: TGTGCCAGCAGTTTATGGGCGGGGGTCAACAATGAGCAGTTCTTC
d_gene: -; j_gene: TRBJ2-2; abundance: -; v_gene: TRBV6-1; CDR3aa: CASREAVNTGELFF; CDR3nt: TGTGCCAGCAGAGAGGCGGTAAACACCGGGGAGCTGTTTTTT
d_gene: TRBD1; j_gene: TRBJ2-6; abundance: -; v_gene: TRBV4-2; CDR3aa: CASSLGTGRSSGANVLTF; CDR3nt: TGTGCCAGCAGCCTCGGGACAGGGAGGAGTTCTGGGGCCAACGTCCTGACTTTC
d_gene: TRBD2; j_gene: TRBJ2-2; abundance: -; v_gene: TRBV30; CDR3aa: CAWSPTGGLFF; CDR3nt: TGTGCCTGGAGCCCGACGGGGGGGCTGTTTTTT
d_gene: -; j_gene: TRBJ2-5; abundance: few; v_gene: TRBV13; CDR3aa: CASSNGGPVASGTQYF; CDR3nt: TGTGCCAGCAGCAACGGGGGGCCGGTCGCTAGTGGGACCCAGTACTTC
d_gene: -; j_gene: TRBJ1-5; abundance: few; v_gene: TRBV7-9; CDR3aa: CASSGESGNQPQHF; CDR3nt: TGTGCCAGCAGCGGGGAAAGTGGCAATCAGCCCCAGCATTTT
d_gene: -; j_gene: TRBJ1-1; abundance: -; v_gene: TRBV2; CDR3aa: CASRQDVPEAFF; CDR3nt: TGTGCCAGCAGACAAGACGTACCTGAAGCTTTCTTT
d_gene: TRBD2; j_gene: TRBJ2-5; abundance: -; v_gene: TRBV5-1; CDR3aa: CASSWELAGGKTQYF; CDR3nt: TGCGCCAGCAGCTGGGAACTAGCGGGGGGGAAGACCCAGTACTTC
d_gene: -; j_gene: TRBJ2-5; abundance: -; v_gene: TRBV11-2; CDR3aa: CASSSMYSDQETQYF; CDR3nt: TGTGCCAGCAGCTCAATGTATTCAGACCAAGAGACCCAGTACTTC
d_gene: -; j_gene: TRBJ1-2; abundance: -; v_gene: TRBV6-4; CDR3aa: CASRPGTDNYGYTF; CDR3nt: TGTGCCAGCAGACCCGGGACGGATAACTATGGCTACACCTTC
d_gene: -; j_gene: TRBJ1-3; abundance: -; v_gene: TRBV5-6; CDR3aa: CASSLRRFYGNTIYF; CDR3nt: TGTGCCAGCAGCTTGAGGAGGTTTTATGGAAACACCATATATTTT
d_gene: TRBD1; j_gene: TRBJ2-1; abundance: -; v_gene: TRBV5-5; CDR3aa: CASSLAGQGYNEQFF; CDR3nt: TGTGCCAGCAGCTTGGCGGGACAGGGCTACAATGAGCAGTTCTTC
d_gene: -; j_gene: TRBJ1-6; abundance: -; v_gene: TRBV2; CDR3aa: CASSFPGRGPLHF; CDR3nt: TGTGCCAGCAGTTTCCCAGGGCGGGGTCCCCTCCACTTT
d_gene: -; j_gene: TRBJ1-4; abundance: -; v_gene: TRBV30; CDR3aa: CAWSAGRATNEKLFF; CDR3nt: TGTGCCTGGAGTGCCGGTCGTGCAACTAATGAAAAACTGTTTTTT
d_gene: TRBD2; j_gene: TRBJ2-3; abundance: -; v_gene: TRBV18; CDR3aa: CASSLIGLGLAGTDTQYF; CDR3nt: TGTGCCAGCTCCCTCATCGGACTGGGACTAGCGGGGACAGATACGCAGTATTTT
d_gene: TRBD1; j_gene: TRBJ1-1; abundance: -; v_gene: TRBV5-1; CDR3aa: CASTDPGQGAEAFF; CDR3nt: TGCGCCAGCACCGATCCGGGACAGGGCGCTGAAGCTTTCTTT
d_gene: -; j_gene: TRBJ2-2; abundance: -; v_gene: TRBV29-1; CDR3aa: CSVEVGNTGELFF; CDR3nt: TGCAGCGTTGAAGTGGGGAACACCGGGGAGCTGTTTTTT
d_gene: -; j_gene: TRBJ2-2; abundance: once; v_gene: TRBV9; CDR3aa: CASSREGGTGELFF; CDR3nt: TGTGCCAGCAGCCGGGAAGGGGGCACCGGGGAGCTGTTTTTT
d_gene: -; j_gene: TRBJ1-1; abundance: once; v_gene: TRBV5-6; CDR3aa: CASIPLRERDTEAFF; CDR3nt: TGTGCCAGCATCCCCCTACGGGAAAGGGACACTGAAGCTTTCTTT
d_gene: -; j_gene: TRBJ2-5; abundance: -; v_gene: TRBV25-1; CDR3aa: CASSEQLPYQETQYF; CDR3nt: TGTGCCAGCAGTGAACAGCTACCTTACCAAGAGACCCAGTACTTC
d_gene: -; j_gene: TRBJ2-7; abundance: -; v_gene: TRBV10-3; CDR3aa: CAISETAAYEQYF; CDR3nt: TGTGCCATCAGTGAGACGGCCGCCTACGAGCAGTACTTC
d_gene: -; j_gene: TRBJ2-2; abundance: -; v_gene: TRBV7-9; CDR3aa: CATPFNTGELFF; CDR3nt: TGTGCCACCCCCTTTAACACCGGGGAGCTGTTTTTT
d_gene: TRBD2; j_gene: TRBJ2-1; abundance: -; v_gene: TRBV6-5; CDR3aa: CASSYSGASGHNEQFF; CDR3nt: TGTGCCAGCAGTTACTCTGGGGCTAGCGGACACAATGAGCAGTTCTTC
d_gene: TRBD2; j_gene: TRBJ2-5; abundance: -; v_gene: TRBV13; CDR3aa: CASSTLGLAGGQMGETQYF; CDR3nt: TGTGCCAGCAGCACCCTAGGACTAGCGGGGGGGCAGATGGGAGAGACCCAGTACTTC
d_gene: -; j_gene: TRBJ1-5; abundance: -; v_gene: TRBV6-1; CDR3aa: CASRRGQGSNQPQHF; CDR3nt: TGTGCCAGCAGGCGGGGGCAGGGGAGCAATCAGCCCCAGCATTTT
d_gene: -; j_gene: TRBJ1-5; abundance: -; v_gene: TRBV7-2; CDR3aa: CASSPSGDPSGPQHF; CDR3nt: TGTGCCAGCAGCCCCTCGGGCGACCCCTCAGGGCCCCAGCATTTT
d_gene: TRBD2; j_gene: TRBJ2-5; abundance: once; v_gene: TRBV12-5; CDR3aa: CASGLVLLAGGKETQYF; CDR3nt: TGTGCTAGTGGTTTGGTACTCCTAGCGGGGGGCAAAGAGACCCAGTACTTC
d_gene: -; j_gene: TRBJ1-2; abundance: -; v_gene: TRBV9; CDR3aa: CASSVSTANYGYTF; CDR3nt: TGTGCCAGCAGCGTATCAACAGCTAACTATGGCTACACCTTC
d_gene: -; j_gene: TRBJ2-6; abundance: -; v_gene: TRBV12-5; CDR3aa: CASGSLAPPSGANVLTF; CDR3nt: TGTGCTAGTGGTTCTCTTGCCCCCCCCTCTGGGGCCAACGTCCTGACTTTC
d_gene: -; j_gene: TRBJ2-1; abundance: -; v_gene: TRBV6-5; CDR3aa: CASSYSGRHNEQFF; CDR3nt: TGTGCCAGCAGTTACTCTGGGAGACACAATGAGCAGTTCTTC
d_gene: TRBD2; j_gene: TRBJ2-1; abundance: -; v_gene: TRBV9; CDR3aa: CASSVEGGGKNNEQFF; CDR3nt: TGTGCCAGCAGCGTAGAAGGCGGGGGGAAAAACAATGAGCAGTTCTTC
d_gene: -; j_gene: TRBJ2-3; abundance: -; v_gene: TRBV19; CDR3aa: CASSIGGRVGDTQYF; CDR3nt: TGTGCCAGTAGTATAGGGGGCAGGGTGGGAGATACGCAGTATTTT
d_gene: -; j_gene: TRBJ2-6; abundance: -; v_gene: TRBV19; CDR3aa: CASSAAGSGANVLTF; CDR3nt: TGTGCCAGTAGTGCCGCAGGCTCTGGGGCCAACGTCCTGACTTTC
d_gene: -; j_gene: TRBJ2-3; abundance: -; v_gene: TRBV30; CDR3aa: CAWSVMRQGKSTDTQYF; CDR3nt: TGTGCCTGGAGTGTTATGCGGCAGGGAAAAAGCACAGATACGCAGTATTTT